The rows below give T cell receptor beta chains drawn from one sample of a study of CD8+ T cells in alopecia areata. Method: immunoSEQ multiplex PCR; TCRdb's copy keeps in-frame clones and lacks some. The data show 100,000 to 150,000 clones, approximately 58% seen once. The sequences come from CD4+ T cells sorted from blood, collected at week 0. All receptors derive from a human donor with alopecia areata. Both conserved end residues are part of each CDR3. D genes are given only for firm matches. Not all rows give a size; the values are once, few, many and, for expanded clones, a class.

>.|TRBV28|TRBJ2-3|.
TGTGCCAGCAGGTTTAGGATGTTAGCGCCAGATACGCAGTATTTT
CASRFRMLAPDTQYF
>.|TRBV4-1|TRBJ2-7|TRBD2
TGCGCCAGCAGTCCAGTGCGGGAGGGCTACGAGCAGTACTTC
CASSPVREGYEQYF
>.|TRBV10-3|TRBJ2-7|TRBD1
TGTGCCATCAGCCGGGACAGGAACTACGAGCAGTACTTC
CAISRDRNYEQYF
>.|TRBV9|TRBJ2-2|.
TGTGCCAGCAGCGTATCCGGGGGAAACACCGGGGAGCTGTTTTTT
CASSVSGGNTGELFF
>.|TRBV9|TRBJ2-1|TRBD2
TGTGCCAGCAGCCCCCGGACTAGCGGGAGAGGGGGTGAGCAGTTCTTC
CASSPRTSGRGGEQFF
>.|TRBV7-2|TRBJ2-7|.
TGTGCCAGCAGCTCCCTGGGACGCGAGCAGTACTTC
CASSSLGREQYF
>.|TRBV7-7|TRBJ1-2|.
TGTGCCAGCAGCCCGAAGATCAGGGAAAGCAATGGCTACACCTTC
CASSPKIRESNGYTF
>.|TRBV9|TRBJ2-1|TRBD2
TGTGCCAGCAGCGCCCAGGGACTAGCGGGGGGGTCCCCCTACAATGAGCAGTTCTTC
CASSAQGLAGGSPYNEQFF
>.|TRBV27|TRBJ1-5|TRBD1
TGTGCCAGCAGTACCCACCCCTCGACAGGGGGCGAGGGCAATCAGCCCCAGCATTTT
CASSTHPSTGGEGNQPQHF
>.|TRBV29-1|TRBJ1-1|.
TGCAGCGTTGGTAATGCCCCTAACACTGAAGCTTTCTTT
CSVGNAPNTEAFF
>few|TRBV6-5|TRBJ1-2|.
TGTGCCAGCAGTTATGGGGGTCTTTCCTATGGCTACACCTTC
CASSYGGLSYGYTF
>.|TRBV6-5|TRBJ1-3|TRBD1
TGTGCCAGCACCCGGACAGGGGGTTCCGGAAACACCATATATTTT
CASTRTGGSGNTIYF
>.|TRBV6-5|TRBJ2-7|TRBD1
TGTGCCAGCAGGAGGACAGGGGGCCCTCCCTACGAGCAGTACTTC
CASRRTGGPPYEQYF
>few|TRBV7-9|TRBJ1-4|.
TGTGCCAGCAGCCCCGGGACGATCGAAAAACTGTTTTTT
CASSPGTIEKLFF
>.|TRBV30|TRBJ2-5|TRBD2
TGTGCCTGGATATCCAGCGGGAGGTTGATTATGGAGACCCAGTACTTC
CAWISSGRLIMETQYF
>.|TRBV19|TRBJ1-2|TRBD1
TGTGCCAGTACCTCAGGGGGCCCTTGGGGCTACACCTTC
CASTSGGPWGYTF
>.|TRBV7-9|TRBJ2-3|TRBD1
TGTGCCAGCAGCCCGCACCCTGACAGGGTGGATACGCAGTATTTT
CASSPHPDRVDTQYF
>.|TRBV19|TRBJ2-4|TRBD1
TGTGCCACCTCCGGGACAGGGTATACCAAAAACATTCAGTACTTC
CATSGTGYTKNIQYF
>few|TRBV4-1|TRBJ2-1|TRBD2
TGCGCCAGCAGCCAAGATAGGACGGGAGGGTACAATGAGCAGTTCTTC
CASSQDRTGGYNEQFF
>.|TRBV7-6|TRBJ2-7|TRBD1
TGTGCCAGCAGCCGAACAGGGGGCTACGAGCAGTACTTC
CASSRTGGYEQYF
>.|TRBV9|TRBJ1-3|.
TGTGCCAGCAGCGTAGGTCCGGGGGATTATGGAAACACCATATATTTT
CASSVGPGDYGNTIYF
>few|TRBV29-1|TRBJ1-5|.
TGCAGCGTTGCGTGGGGGGCACGGCAGCCCCAGCATTTT
CSVAWGARQPQHF
>.|TRBV6-1|TRBJ2-7|TRBD1
TGTGCCAGCAGCCTCGACAGGGGAACCTACGAGCAGTACTTC
CASSLDRGTYEQYF
>.|TRBV19|TRBJ2-2|.
TGTGCCACTCAAGCCAGGACGAACACCGGGGAGCTGTTTTTT
CATQARTNTGELFF
>.|TRBV9|TRBJ2-3|.
TGTGCCAGCAGCGCCAGTCGTGGCCGCACAGATACGCAGTATTTT
CASSASRGRTDTQYF
>.|TRBV10-3|TRBJ2-1|TRBD1
TGTGCCATCAGTGGCGCCGGGACAGGGGTCTCCTACAATGAGCAGTTCTTC
CAISGAGTGVSYNEQFF
>.|TRBV7-2|TRBJ2-3|.
TGTGCCAGCAGCTGGAGGGGGGAGGTGGGCACAGATACGCAGTATTTT
CASSWRGEVGTDTQYF
>.|TRBV27|TRBJ2-7|.
TGTGCCAGCAGTATCCGGGCCGAGGCCCTCGAGCAGTACTTC
CASSIRAEALEQYF
>.|TRBV14|TRBJ2-5|.
TGTGCCAGCAGAGGACGGGCAGAGACCCAGTACTTC
CASRGRAETQYF
>few|TRBV5-1|TRBJ2-7|.
TGCGCCAGCAGTTTCGGGTCTAGAGAGCAGTACTTC
CASSFGSREQYF
>few|TRBV7-2|TRBJ2-7|.
TGTGCCAGCAGCTTATGGGCTGGATTGGAGCAGTACTTC
CASSLWAGLEQYF
>.|TRBV15|TRBJ2-7|.
TGTGCCACCAGCAGAGATTTGGATGGCTTAGCTCTCGAGCAGTACTTC
CATSRDLDGLALEQYF
>.|TRBV2|TRBJ2-7|.
TGTGCCAGCACGTATGGGGCAGTCTACGAGCAGTACTTC
CASTYGAVYEQYF
>.|TRBV6-4|TRBJ2-3|TRBD2
TGTGCCAGCAGTGAAGGGCTAGCGGCCACAGATACGCAGTATTTT
CASSEGLAATDTQYF
>.|TRBV27|TRBJ1-3|.
TGTGCCAGCAGTTTCGCGGGGGGCTCTGGAAACACCATATATTTT
CASSFAGGSGNTIYF
>.|TRBV5-4|TRBJ2-5|.
TGTGCCAGCAGCTTGGTGCAGGGCACCGAGACCCAGTACTTC
CASSLVQGTETQYF
>.|TRBV4-3|TRBJ2-7|TRBD2
TGCGCCAGCAGCCAAGCCGGGACTAGCGTCTCCTACGAGCAGTACTTC
CASSQAGTSVSYEQYF
>.|TRBV7-3|TRBJ1-4|.
TGTGCCAGCAGCTTAGGTGGGACTCCGAGTGAAAAACTGTTTTTT
CASSLGGTPSEKLFF
>.|TRBV5-1|TRBJ1-1|TRBD1
TGCGCCAGCAGCTCGCACGACAGGGTGAACACTGAAGCTTTCTTT
CASSSHDRVNTEAFF
>.|TRBV4-2|TRBJ2-2|.
TGTGCCAGCAGACTAGGGCAGGGTGACACCGGGGAGCTGTTTTTT
CASRLGQGDTGELFF
>.|TRBV4-3|TRBJ1-4|.
TGCGCCAGCAGCCAGACCGGGACGGACAATGAAAAACTGTTTTTT
CASSQTGTDNEKLFF
>.|TRBV13|TRBJ1-2|.
TGTGCCAGCAGCTTAGTGGCCAGTGCTATCTATGGCTACACCTTC
CASSLVASAIYGYTF